This T cell receptor (beta chain) comes out of a study of vaccination and CD4 T cells after COVID-19. About the study: Six men and four women formed the convalescents, two being Hispanic.

Concerning this clonotype itself: What it binds is unknown.

Scientists ran DNA taken from cultured CD4+ T cells through the Oncomine TCR Beta short-read assay for sequencing. TCRdb recomputed calls from the PCR reads with MiXCR, one row per CDR3 protein. The sample carries some 9,800 distinct CDR3 sequences, roughly two thirds recorded once. Treatment here: roughly ten-day PBMC culture with coronavirus spike peptide pools or control peptides (ViraFEST assay). Material for sequencing was CD4+ T cells from blood, cultured in vitro. This TCR derives from a human donor who had recovered from COVID-19.

CDR3 residues: CASRRTSGSSEQYF. The CDR3 coding sequence is TGTGCCAGCAGAAGGACTAGCGGGAGCTCCGAGCAGTACTTC. V usage is TRBV6-2 or TRBV6-3 and J usage is TRBJ2-7; 13 positions agree with TRBD2. J lost 6 bases, V lost 6 bases, and 5 bases had no gene match. CDR1 and CDR2 (germline): MNHEY, SVGEGT. This CDR3 is built from 14 residues.